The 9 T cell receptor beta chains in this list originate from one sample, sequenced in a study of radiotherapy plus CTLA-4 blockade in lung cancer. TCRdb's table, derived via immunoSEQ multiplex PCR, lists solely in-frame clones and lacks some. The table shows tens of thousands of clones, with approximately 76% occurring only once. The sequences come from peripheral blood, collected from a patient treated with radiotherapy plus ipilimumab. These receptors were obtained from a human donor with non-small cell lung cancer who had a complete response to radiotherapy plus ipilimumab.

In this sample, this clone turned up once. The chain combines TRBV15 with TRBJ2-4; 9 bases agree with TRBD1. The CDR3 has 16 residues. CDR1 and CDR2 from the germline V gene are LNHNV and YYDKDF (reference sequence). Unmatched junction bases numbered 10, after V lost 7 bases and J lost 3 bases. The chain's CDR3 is CATTPGTGSVKNIQYF. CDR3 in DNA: TGTGCCACCACCCCGGGGACAGGGTCGGTCAAAAACATTCAGTACTTC.

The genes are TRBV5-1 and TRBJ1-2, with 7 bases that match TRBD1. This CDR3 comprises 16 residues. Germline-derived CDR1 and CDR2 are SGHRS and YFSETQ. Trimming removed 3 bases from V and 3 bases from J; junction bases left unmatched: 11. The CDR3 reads CASSYRTGDFDYGYTF. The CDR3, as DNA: TGCGCCAGCAGCTATCGAACAGGGGACTTTGACTATGGCTACACCTTC. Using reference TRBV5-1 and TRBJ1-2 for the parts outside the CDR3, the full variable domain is KAGVTQTPRYLIKTRGQQVTLSCSPISGHRSVSWYQQTPGQGLQFLFEYFSETQRNKGNFPGRFSGRQFSNSRSEMNVSTLELGDSALYLCASSYRTGDFDYGYTFGSGTRLTVV.

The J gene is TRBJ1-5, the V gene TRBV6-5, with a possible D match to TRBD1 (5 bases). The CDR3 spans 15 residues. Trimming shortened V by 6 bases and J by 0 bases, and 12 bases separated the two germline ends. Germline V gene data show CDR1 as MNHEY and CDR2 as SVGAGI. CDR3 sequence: CASRDRQLSNQPQHF. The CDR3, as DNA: TGTGCCAGCAGAGACAGACAGCTTAGCAATCAGCCCCAGCATTTT.

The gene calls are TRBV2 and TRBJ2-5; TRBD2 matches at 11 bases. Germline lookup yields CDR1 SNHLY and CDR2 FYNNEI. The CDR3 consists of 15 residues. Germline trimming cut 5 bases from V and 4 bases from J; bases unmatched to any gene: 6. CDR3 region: CASSTLAGGLETQYF. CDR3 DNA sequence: TGTGCCAGCAGTACCTTAGCGGGAGGGCTAGAGACCCAGTACTTC. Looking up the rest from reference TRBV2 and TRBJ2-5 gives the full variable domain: EPEVTQTPSHQVTQMGQEVILRCVPISNHLYFYWYRQILGQKVEFLVSFYNNEISEKSEIFDDQFSVERPDGSNFTLKIRSTKLEDSAMYFCASSTLAGGLETQYFGPGTRLLVL.

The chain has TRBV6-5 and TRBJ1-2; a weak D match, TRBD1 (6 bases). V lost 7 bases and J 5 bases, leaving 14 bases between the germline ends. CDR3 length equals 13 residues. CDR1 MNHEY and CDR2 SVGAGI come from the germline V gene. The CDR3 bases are TGTGCCAGCATCCCCACAGGGAATTATGGCTACACCTTC. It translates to CASIPTGNYGYTF.

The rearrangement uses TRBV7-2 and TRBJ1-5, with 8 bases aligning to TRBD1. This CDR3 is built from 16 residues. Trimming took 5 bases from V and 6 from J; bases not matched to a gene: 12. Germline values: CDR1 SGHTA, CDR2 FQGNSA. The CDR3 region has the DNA TGTGCCAGCAGCGGACAGGGACCCCTTCCCAGTCAGCCCCAGCATTTT. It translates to CASSGQGPLPSQPQHF.

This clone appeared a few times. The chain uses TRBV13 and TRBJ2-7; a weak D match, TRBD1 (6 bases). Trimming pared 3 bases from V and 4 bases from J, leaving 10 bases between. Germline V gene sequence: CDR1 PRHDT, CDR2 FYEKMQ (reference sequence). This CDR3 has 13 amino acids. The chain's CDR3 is CASSLDSPYEQYF. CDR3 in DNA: TGTGCCAGCAGCTTGGACAGCCCGTACGAGCAGTACTTC.

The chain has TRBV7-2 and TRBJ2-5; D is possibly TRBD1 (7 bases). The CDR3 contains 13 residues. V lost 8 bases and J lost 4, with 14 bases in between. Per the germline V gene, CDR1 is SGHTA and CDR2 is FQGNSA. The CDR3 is CASGAGGRETQYF. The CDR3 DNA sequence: TGTGCCAGCGGCGCAGGGGGGCGAGAGACCCAGTACTTC.

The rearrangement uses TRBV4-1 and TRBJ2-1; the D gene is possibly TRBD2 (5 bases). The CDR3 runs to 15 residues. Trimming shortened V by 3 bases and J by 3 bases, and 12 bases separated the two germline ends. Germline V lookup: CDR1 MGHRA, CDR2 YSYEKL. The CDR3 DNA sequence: TGCGCCAGCAGCCAGAGCGGCAACTACTACAATGAGCAGTTCTTC. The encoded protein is CASSQSGNYYNEQFF.